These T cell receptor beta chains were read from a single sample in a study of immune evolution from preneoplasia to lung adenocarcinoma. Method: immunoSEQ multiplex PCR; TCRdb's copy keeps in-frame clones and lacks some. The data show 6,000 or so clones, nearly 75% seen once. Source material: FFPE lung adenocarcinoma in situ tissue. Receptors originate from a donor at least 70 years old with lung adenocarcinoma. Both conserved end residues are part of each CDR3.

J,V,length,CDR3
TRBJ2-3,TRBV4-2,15,CASSQDFRITDTQYF
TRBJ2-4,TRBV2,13,CASRGDRVGIQYF
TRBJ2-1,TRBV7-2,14,CASSLRGEYNEQFF
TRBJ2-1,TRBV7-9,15,CASSSGTSGRNEQFF
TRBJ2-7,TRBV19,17,CASSMGLGGQIPYEQYF
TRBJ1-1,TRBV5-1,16,CASSSTWEPMNTEAFF
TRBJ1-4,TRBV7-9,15,CASSPTREAYEKLFF
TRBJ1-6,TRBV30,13,CAWDGTGDSPLHF
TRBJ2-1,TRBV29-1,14,CSADATGRGGEQFF
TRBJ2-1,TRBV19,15,CASSIGAPSTHEQFF
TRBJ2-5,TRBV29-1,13,CTSIPQGEETQYF
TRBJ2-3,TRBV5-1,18,CASSLLGGGAFRIDTQYF
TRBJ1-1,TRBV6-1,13,CASRRAMNTEAFF
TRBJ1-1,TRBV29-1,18,CSVTLYLEEGVENTEAFF
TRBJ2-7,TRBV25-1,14,CASSEDVSSYEQYF
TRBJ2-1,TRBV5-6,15,CASSPGPGQGNEQFF
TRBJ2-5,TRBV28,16,CASSSPGTGDQETQYF
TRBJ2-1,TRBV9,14,CASSVGGQNNEQFF
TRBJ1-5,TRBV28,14,CASSLGGGGQPQHF
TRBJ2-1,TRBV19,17,CASSKYSGQGSYNEQFF
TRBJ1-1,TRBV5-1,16,CASSATGSYQNTEAFF
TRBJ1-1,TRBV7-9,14,CASSRKTGLTEAFF
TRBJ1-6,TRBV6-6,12,CASSYSISSLHF
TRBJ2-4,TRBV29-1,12,CSGQTVWNIQYF
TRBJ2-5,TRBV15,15,CATSRGGAGEETQYF
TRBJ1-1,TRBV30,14,CAWSPPPDGTEAFF
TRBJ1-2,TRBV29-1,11,CSVWAGDGYTF
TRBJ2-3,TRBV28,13,CASRRDATDTQYF
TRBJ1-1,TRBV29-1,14,CSVARGSLGTEAFF
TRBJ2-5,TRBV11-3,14,CASSQGSFQETQYF